This is a list of T cell receptor beta chains from one sample in a study of blood T cells in healthy people across ages. TCRdb redid the calling of the 5' RACE reads with MiXCR, one entry per CDR3 protein. The sample shows roughly 1,500,000 distinct CDR3 sequences, about 40% of them seen only once. What was sequenced was blood. These receptors were collected from a woman aged 18-30 years in good health. The CDR3 runs from the conserved cysteine through the conserved F or W. D genes are given only for firm matches. Not every row has a clone size; where given, it reads once, few, many or a size class.

>TRBJ2-7|TRBV20-1|-|-
CSARGAESGIAYEQYF
TGCAGTGCGCGGGGCGCAGAGTCGGGCATCGCCTACGAGCAGTACTTC
>TRBJ2-7|TRBV28|-|few
CASSFVHEQYF
TGTGCCAGCAGTTTTGTCCACGAGCAGTACTTC
>TRBJ2-1|TRBV5-1|-|few
CASSLKKSSYNEQFF
TGCGCCAGCAGCTTGAAAAAGAGCTCCTACAATGAGCAGTTCTTC
>TRBJ2-3|TRBV6-2/TRBV6-3|TRBD2|many
CASSYYSGRGLTDTQYF
TGTGCCAGCAGTTACTATAGCGGGAGAGGATTAACAGATACGCAGTATTTT
>TRBJ2-1|TRBV20-1|TRBD2|-
CSAEISGTDNEQFF
TGCAGTGCTGAGATTAGCGGGACTGACAATGAGCAGTTCTTC
>TRBJ2-5|TRBV5-1|-|-
CASTTGQVQETQYF
TGCGCCAGCACCACGGGGCAGGTGCAAGAGACCCAGTACTTC
>TRBJ2-6|TRBV4-1|-|-
CASSQDPSGGTGANVLTF
TGCGCCAGCAGCCAAGATCCCAGTGGGGGAACTGGGGCCAACGTCCTGACTTTC
>TRBJ2-3|TRBV7-9|-|few
CASSFGQPRSADTQYF
TGTGCCAGCAGCTTCGGGCAGCCTAGGTCCGCAGATACGCAGTATTTT
>TRBJ1-2|TRBV25-1|-|few
CASSEFFGGGKDYGYTF
TGTGCCAGCAGTGAATTCTTCGGGGGAGGGAAGGACTATGGCTACACCTTC
>TRBJ2-7|TRBV12-3/TRBV12-4|-|-
CASSRPGRRSYNEQYF
TGTGCCAGCAGTCGGCCGGGACGCCGGTCCTACAATGAGCAGTACTTC
>TRBJ2-7|TRBV12-5|-|-
CASGLVDEQYF
TGTGCTAGTGGTTTGGTCGACGAGCAGTACTTC
>TRBJ2-5|TRBV29-1|-|-
CSITKTGIFRETQYF
TGCAGCATTACAAAGACGGGAATCTTCCGGGAGACCCAGTACTTC
>TRBJ2-7|TRBV14|TRBD1|-
CASSQETLGTAISYEQYF
TGTGCCAGCAGCCAAGAGACACTTGGGACAGCAATCTCCTACGAGCAGTACTTC
>TRBJ2-5|TRBV3-1|-|-
CASRPNKVGGGEQYF
TGTGCCAGCAGACCGAACAAGGTCGGAGGGGGGGAGCAGTACTTC
>TRBJ2-7|TRBV6-4|-|-
CASILQGPVPYEQYF
TGTGCCAGCATTTTACAGGGACCGGTCCCCTACGAGCAGTACTTC